This T cell receptor beta chain derives from a study of neoadjuvant anti-PD-1 for oral cavity cancer. Looking at the study overall: Around day 43, patients without progression received a fourth nivolumab dose before surgery.

CDR1 is DFQATT, CDR2 SNEGSKA, per germline (reference sequence). This CDR3 has 11 residues. Whole-study findings and limits: With three patients per group, TCR findings need larger cohorts.

Stated time point: after neoadjuvant nivolumab, at surgical resection. A remark on this clone: Its specificity is unknown.

TCRdb's table, derived via immunoSEQ multiplex PCR, lists solely in-frame clones and lacks some. The sample has about 37,000 clones, roughly two fifths seen once. The chain combines TRBV20-1 with TRBJ2-5; D call uncertain. Sequencing used tumor tissue, obtained after nivolumab (anti-PD-1) treatment. The TCR was taken from a person between 40 and 85 years old with oral cavity squamous cell carcinoma. The CDR3 coding sequence is TGCGCCTGGCTACTTCAAGAGACCCAGTACTTC. Amino acid sequence: CAWLLQETQYF.